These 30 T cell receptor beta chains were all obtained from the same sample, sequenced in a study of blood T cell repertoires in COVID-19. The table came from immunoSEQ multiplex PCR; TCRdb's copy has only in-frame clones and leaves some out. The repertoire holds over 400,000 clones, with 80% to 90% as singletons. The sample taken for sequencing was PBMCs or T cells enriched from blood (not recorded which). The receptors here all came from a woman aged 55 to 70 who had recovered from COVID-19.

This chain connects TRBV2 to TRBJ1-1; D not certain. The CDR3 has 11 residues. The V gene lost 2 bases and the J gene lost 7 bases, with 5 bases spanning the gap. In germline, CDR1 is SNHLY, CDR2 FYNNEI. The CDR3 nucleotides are TGTGCCAGCAGTGAATACTTTGAAGCTTTCTTT. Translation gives CASSEYFEAFF. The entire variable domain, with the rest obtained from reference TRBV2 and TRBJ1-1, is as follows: EPEVTQTPSHQVTQMGQEVILRCVPISNHLYFYWYRQILGQKVEFLVSFYNNEISEKSEIFDDQFSVERPDGSNFTLKIRSTKLEDSAMYFCASSEYFEAFFGQGTRLTVV.

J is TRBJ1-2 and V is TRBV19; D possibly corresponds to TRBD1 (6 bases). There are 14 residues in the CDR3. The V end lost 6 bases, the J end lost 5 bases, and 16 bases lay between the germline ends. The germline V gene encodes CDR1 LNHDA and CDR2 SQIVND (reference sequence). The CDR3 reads CASRPGQIIYGYTF. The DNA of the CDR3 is TGTGCCAGTAGGCCGGGACAAATTATATATGGCTACACCTTC.

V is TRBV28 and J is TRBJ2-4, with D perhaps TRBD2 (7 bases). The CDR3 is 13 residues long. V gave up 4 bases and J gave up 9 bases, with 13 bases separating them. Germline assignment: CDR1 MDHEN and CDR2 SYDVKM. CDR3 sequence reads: CASSSPGGRIQYF. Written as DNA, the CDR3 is TGTGCCAGCAGTTCCCCCGGGGGGCGCATTCAGTACTTC.

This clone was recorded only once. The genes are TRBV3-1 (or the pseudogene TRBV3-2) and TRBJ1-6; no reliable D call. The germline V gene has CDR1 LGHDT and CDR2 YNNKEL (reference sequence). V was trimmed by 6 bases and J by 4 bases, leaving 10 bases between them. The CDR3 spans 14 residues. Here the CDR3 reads CASSPPGYNSPLHF. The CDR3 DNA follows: TGTGCCAGCAGTCCACCAGGTTATAATTCACCCCTCCACTTT.

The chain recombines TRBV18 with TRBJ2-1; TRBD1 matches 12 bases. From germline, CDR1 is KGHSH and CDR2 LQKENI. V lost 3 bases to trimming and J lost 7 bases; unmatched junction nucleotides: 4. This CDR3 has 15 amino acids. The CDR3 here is CASSPGTGGWNEQFF. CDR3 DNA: TGTGCCAGCTCACCCGGGACAGGGGGCTGGAATGAGCAGTTCTTC.

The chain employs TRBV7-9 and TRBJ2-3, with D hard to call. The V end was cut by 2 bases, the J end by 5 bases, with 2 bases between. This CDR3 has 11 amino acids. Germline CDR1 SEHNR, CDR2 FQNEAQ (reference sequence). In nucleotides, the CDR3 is TGTGCCAGCAGCTTACGAGATACGCAGTATTTT. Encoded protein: CASSLRDTQYF.

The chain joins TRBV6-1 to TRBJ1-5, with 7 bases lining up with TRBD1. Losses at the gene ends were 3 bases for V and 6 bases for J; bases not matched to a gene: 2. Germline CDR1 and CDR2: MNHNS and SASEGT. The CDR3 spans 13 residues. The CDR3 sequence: CASSDHRGQPQHF. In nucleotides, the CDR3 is TGTGCCAGCAGTGACCACAGGGGTCAGCCCCAGCATTTT.

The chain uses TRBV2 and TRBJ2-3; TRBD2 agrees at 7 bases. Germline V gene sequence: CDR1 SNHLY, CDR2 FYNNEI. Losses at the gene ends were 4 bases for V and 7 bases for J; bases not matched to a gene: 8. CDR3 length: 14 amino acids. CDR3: CASSAPPLAHTQYF. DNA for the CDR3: TGTGCCAGCAGTGCGCCTCCACTAGCGCATACGCAGTATTTT.

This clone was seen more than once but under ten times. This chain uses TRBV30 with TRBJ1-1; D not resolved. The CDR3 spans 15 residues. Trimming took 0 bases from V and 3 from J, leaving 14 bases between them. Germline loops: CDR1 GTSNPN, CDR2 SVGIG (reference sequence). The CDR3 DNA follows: TGTGCCTGGAGTGTACAATCAGCTCGGGACACTGAAGCTTTCTTT. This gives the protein CAWSVQSARDTEAFF.

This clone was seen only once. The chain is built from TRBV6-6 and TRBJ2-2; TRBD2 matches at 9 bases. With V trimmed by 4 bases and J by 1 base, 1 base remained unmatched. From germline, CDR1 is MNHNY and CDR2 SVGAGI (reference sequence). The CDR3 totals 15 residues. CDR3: CASSSTSGNTGELFF. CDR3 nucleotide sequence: TGTGCCAGCAGTTCGACTAGCGGGAACACCGGGGAGCTGTTTTTT.

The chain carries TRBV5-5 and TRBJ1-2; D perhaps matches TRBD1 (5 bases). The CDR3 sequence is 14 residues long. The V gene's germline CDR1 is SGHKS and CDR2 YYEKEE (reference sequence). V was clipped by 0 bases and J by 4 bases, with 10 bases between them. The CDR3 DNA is TGTGCCAGCAGCTTGGTCCAGGGAGGCTATGGCTACACCTTC. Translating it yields CASSLVQGGYGYTF.

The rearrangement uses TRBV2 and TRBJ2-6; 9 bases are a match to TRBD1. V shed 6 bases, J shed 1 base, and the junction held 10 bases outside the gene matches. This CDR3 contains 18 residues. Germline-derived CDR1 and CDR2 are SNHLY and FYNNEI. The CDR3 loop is CASRLRDRVISGANVLTF. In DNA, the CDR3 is TGTGCCAGCAGGCTCCGGGACAGGGTGATTTCTGGGGCCAACGTCCTGACTTTC. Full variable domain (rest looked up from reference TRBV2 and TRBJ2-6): EPEVTQTPSHQVTQMGQEVILRCVPISNHLYFYWYRQILGQKVEFLVSFYNNEISEKSEIFDDQFSVERPDGSNFTLKIRSTKLEDSAMYFCASRLRDRVISGANVLTFGAGSRLTVL.

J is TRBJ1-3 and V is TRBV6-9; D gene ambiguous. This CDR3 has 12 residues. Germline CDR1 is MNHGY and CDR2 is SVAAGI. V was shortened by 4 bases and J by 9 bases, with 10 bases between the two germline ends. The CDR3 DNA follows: TGTGCCAGCAGTTCAGTGATATGCACCATATATTTT. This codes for CASSSVICTIYF.

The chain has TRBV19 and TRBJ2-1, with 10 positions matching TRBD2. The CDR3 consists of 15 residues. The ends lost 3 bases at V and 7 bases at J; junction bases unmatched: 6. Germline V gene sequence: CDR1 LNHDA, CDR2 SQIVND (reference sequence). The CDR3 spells CASSISSSGGNEQFF. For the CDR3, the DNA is TGTGCCAGTAGTATCTCCTCTAGCGGGGGTAATGAGCAGTTCTTC.

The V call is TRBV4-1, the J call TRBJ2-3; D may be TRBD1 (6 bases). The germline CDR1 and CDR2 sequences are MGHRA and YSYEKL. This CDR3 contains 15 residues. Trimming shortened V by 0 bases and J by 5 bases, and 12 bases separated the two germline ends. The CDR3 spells CASSQDGGPGDTQYF. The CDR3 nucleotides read TGCGCCAGCAGCCAAGATGGGGGCCCCGGAGATACGCAGTATTTT.

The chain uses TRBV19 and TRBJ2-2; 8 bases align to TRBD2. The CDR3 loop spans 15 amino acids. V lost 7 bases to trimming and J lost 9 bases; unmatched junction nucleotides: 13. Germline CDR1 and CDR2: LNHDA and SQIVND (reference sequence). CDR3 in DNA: TGTGCCAGTACCCACCAGGGACTAGGAGAAAGGGAGCTGTTTTTT. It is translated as CASTHQGLGERELFF. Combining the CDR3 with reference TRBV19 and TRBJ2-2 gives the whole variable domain DGGITQSPKYLFRKEGQNVTLSCEQNLNHDAMYWYRQDPGQGLRLIYYSQIVNDFQKGDIAEGYSVSREKKESFPLTVTSAQKNPTAFYLCASTHQGLGERELFFGEGSRLTVL.

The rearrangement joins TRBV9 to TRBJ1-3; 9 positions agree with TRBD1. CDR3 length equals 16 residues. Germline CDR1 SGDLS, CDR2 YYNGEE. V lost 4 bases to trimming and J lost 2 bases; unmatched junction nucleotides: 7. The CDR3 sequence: CASSPPGTGTGNTIYF. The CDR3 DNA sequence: TGTGCCAGCAGCCCCCCCGGGACAGGGACTGGAAACACCATATATTTT.

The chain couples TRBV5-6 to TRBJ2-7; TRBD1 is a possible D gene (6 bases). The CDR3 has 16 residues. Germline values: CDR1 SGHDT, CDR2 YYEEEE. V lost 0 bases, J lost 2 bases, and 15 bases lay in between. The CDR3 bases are TGTGCCAGCAGCTTGGGGGGGCAGATATCTCCCTACGAGCAGTACGTC. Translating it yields CASSLGGQISPYEQYV.

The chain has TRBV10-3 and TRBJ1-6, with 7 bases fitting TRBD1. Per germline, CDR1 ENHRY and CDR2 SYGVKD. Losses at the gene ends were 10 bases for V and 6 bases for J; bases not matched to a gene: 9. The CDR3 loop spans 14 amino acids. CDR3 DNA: TGTGCCACCACGTCCGGGACAGTTAATTCACCCCTCCACTTT. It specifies CATTSGTVNSPLHF.

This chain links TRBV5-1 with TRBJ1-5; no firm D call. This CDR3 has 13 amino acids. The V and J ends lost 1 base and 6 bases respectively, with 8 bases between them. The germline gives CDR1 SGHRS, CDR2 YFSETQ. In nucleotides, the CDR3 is TGCGCCAGCAGCTTGCTCGGTAGTCAGCCCCAGCATTTT. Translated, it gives CASSLLGSQPQHF.

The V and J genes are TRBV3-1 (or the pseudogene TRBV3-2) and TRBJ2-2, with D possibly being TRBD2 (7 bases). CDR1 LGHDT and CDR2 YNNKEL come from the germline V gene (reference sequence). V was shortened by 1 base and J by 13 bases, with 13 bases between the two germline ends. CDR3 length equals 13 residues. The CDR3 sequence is CASSQGTAGWLFF. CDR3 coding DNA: TGTGCCAGCAGCCAAGGGACAGCGGGGTGGCTGTTTTTT.

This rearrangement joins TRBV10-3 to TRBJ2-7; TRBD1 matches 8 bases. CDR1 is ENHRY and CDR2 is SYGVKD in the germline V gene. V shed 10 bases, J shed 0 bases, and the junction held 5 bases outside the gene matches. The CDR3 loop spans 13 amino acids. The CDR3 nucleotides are TGTGCCACCGGGACAGGCGCCTCCTACGAGCAGTACTTC. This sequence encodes CATGTGASYEQYF.

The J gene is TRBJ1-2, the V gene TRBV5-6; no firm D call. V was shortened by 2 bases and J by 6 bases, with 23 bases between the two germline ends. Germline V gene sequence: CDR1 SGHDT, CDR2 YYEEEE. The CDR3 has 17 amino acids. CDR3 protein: CASSFNDGVIFGNGYTF. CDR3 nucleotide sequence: TGTGCCAGCAGCTTTAATGATGGGGTAATCTTCGGGAATGGCTACACCTTC.

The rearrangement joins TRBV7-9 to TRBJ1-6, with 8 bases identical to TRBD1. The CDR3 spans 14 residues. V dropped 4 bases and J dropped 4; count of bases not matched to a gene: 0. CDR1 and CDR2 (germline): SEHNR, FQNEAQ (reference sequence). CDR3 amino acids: CASSWDRYNSPLHF. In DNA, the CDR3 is TGTGCCAGCAGCTGGGACAGGTATAATTCACCCCTCCACTTT.

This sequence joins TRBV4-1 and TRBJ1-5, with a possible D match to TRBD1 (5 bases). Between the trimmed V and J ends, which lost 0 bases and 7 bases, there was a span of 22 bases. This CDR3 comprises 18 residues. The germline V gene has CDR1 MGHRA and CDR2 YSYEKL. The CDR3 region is CASSQESFGAADYQPQHF. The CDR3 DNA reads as TGCGCCAGCAGCCAAGAATCCTTCGGGGCGGCGGACTACCAGCCCCAGCATTTT.

The CDR3 DNA follows: TGTGCCAGCAGTCACAGGGGTGGCACCATATATTTT. Protein product: CASSHRGGTIYF. This chain connects TRBV12-3 or TRBV12-4 to TRBJ1-3, with TRBD1 matching 7 bases. The CDR3 loop spans 12 amino acids. Trimming at V came to 5 bases and at J to 9 bases, leaving 4 bases not matched to a gene.

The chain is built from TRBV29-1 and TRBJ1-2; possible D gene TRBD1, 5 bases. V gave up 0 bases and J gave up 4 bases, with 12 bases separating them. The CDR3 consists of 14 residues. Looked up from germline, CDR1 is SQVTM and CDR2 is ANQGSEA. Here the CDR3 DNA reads TGCAGCGTTGAAGAGAAGTCAGGGCGCTATGGCTACACCTTC. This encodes CSVEEKSGRYGYTF.

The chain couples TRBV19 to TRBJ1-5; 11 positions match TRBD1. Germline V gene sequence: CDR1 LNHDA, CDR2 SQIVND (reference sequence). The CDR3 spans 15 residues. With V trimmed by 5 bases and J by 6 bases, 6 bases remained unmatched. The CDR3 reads CASSPGTGGRQPQHF. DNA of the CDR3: TGTGCCAGTAGTCCCGGGACAGGGGGTCGTCAGCCCCAGCATTTT. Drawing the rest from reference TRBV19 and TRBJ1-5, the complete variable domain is DGGITQSPKYLFRKEGQNVTLSCEQNLNHDAMYWYRQDPGQGLRLIYYSQIVNDFQKGDIAEGYSVSREKKESFPLTVTSAQKNPTAFYLCASSPGTGGRQPQHFGDGTRLSIL.

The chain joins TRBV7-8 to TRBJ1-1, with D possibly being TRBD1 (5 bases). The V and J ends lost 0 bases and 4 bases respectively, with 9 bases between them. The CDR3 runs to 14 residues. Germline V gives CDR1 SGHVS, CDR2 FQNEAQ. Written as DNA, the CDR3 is TGTGCCAGCAGCTTAGCAGGGGTATTCACTGAAGCTTTCTTT. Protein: CASSLAGVFTEAFF.

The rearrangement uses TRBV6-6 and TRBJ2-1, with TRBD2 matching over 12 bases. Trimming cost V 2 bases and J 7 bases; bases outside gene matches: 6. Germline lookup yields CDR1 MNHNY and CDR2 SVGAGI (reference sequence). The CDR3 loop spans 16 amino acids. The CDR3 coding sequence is TGTGCCAGCAGTTACCTAGCGGGGGGGCCAGTGAATGAGCAGTTCTTC. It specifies CASSYLAGGPVNEQFF.